These 23 T cell receptor beta chains were all obtained from the same sample, sequenced in a study of OX40 agonist ivuxolimab in advanced cancers. Repertoires were generated with immunoSEQ multiplex PCR, while TCRdb's copy carries only in-frame clones and drops some. The table lists 55,000 to 95,000 clones, around 88% of them singletons. The source material was CD4+ or CD8+ T cells sorted from blood, sampled in a trial of the OX40 agonist ivuxolimab. Receptors were obtained from an adult with an advanced solid tumor such as melanoma, head and neck, liver or kidney cancer.

The chain joins TRBV7-8 to TRBJ2-5; the D gene is possibly TRBD2 (6 bases). CDR1 and CDR2 from the germline V gene are SGHVS and FQNEAQ. The V and J ends lost 5 bases and 5 bases respectively, with 18 bases between them. This CDR3 has 15 residues. This chain's CDR3 is CASSRAGPRRETQYF. CDR3 coding DNA: TGTGCCAGCAGCCGAGCGGGCCCTAGGAGGGAGACCCAGTACTTC.

The chain has TRBV5-6 and TRBJ2-7; no clear D. Trimming cost V 2 bases and J 1 base, with 4 bases left between them. CDR1 is SGHDT, CDR2 YYEEEE, per germline. This CDR3 spans 12 amino acids. CDR3 DNA: TGTGCCAGCAGCTTAACTTCCTACGAGCAGTACTTC. It is translated as CASSLTSYEQYF.

The J gene is TRBJ2-2, the V gene TRBV9; weak D call: TRBD1 (6 bases). CDR3 size: 15 residues. Germline-derived CDR1 and CDR2 are SGDLS and YYNGEE. Trimming stripped 2 bases from V and 6 bases from J, with 14 bases between. CDR3 sequence (DNA): TGTGCCAGCAGCGTGCAACAGGGAGTCCCCGGGGAGCTGTTTTTT. Amino acid sequence: CASSVQQGVPGELFF.

The chain couples TRBV7-3 to TRBJ2-3; D gene unclear. Looked up from germline, CDR1 is SGHTA and CDR2 is FQGTGA. The CDR3 totals 16 residues. The V and J ends lost 4 bases and 0 bases respectively, with 14 bases between them. The CDR3 loop reads CASSSFVAPSTDTQYF. For the CDR3, the DNA is TGTGCCAGCAGCTCCTTTGTTGCGCCTAGCACAGATACGCAGTATTTT.

The chain combines TRBV7-9 with TRBJ1-3; 9 positions agree with TRBD1. Germline-derived CDR1 and CDR2 are SEHNR and FQNEAQ (reference sequence). CDR3 length: 17 residues. V dropped 4 bases and J dropped 1; count of bases not matched to a gene: 8. The CDR3 coding sequence is TGTGCCAGCAGCTCCAGCGCCGACAGGGGGTCTGGAAACACCATATATTTT. Translating it yields CASSSSADRGSGNTIYF.

This rearrangement joins TRBV20-1 to TRBJ2-5; no reliable D call. This CDR3 is 11 amino acids long. Trimming shortened V by 6 bases and J by 5 bases, and 10 bases separated the two germline ends. Germline V gene data show CDR1 as DFQATT and CDR2 as SNEGSKA (reference sequence). The CDR3 loop is CSAAPGETQYF. CDR3 in DNA: TGCAGTGCAGCCCCCGGGGAGACCCAGTACTTC.

The chain combines TRBV18 with TRBJ1-1; TRBD1 might be the D (5 bases). The CDR3 consists of 15 residues. Per germline, CDR1 KGHSH and CDR2 LQKENI. V lost 1 base and J 0 bases, leaving 9 bases between the germline ends. The CDR3 here is CASSPRAGLNTEAFF. CDR3 nucleotide sequence: TGTGCCAGCTCACCACGAGCAGGGTTGAACACTGAAGCTTTCTTT.

This clone was seen more than once but under ten times. The chain has TRBV10-3 and TRBJ1-4; 10 bases align to TRBD1. J lost 1 base, V lost 6 bases, and 2 bases had no gene match. CDR3 length: 15 residues. CDR1 ENHRY and CDR2 SYGVKD come from the germline V gene. In DNA form, the CDR3 reads TGTGCCATCAGGACAGGGGGCGTAACTAATGAAAAACTGTTTTTT. This gives the protein CAIRTGGVTNEKLFF.

This chain uses TRBV5-6 with TRBJ2-2; possible D gene TRBD1, 5 bases. The CDR3 covers 15 residues. Per the germline V gene, CDR1 is SGHDT and CDR2 is YYEEEE. V lost 6 bases, J lost 1 base, and 13 bases lay in between. The CDR3 DNA sequence: TGTGCCAGCAACCTGGGGCAACTGAACACCGGGGAGCTGTTTTTT. Translating gives CASNLGQLNTGELFF.

This chain links TRBV6-1 with TRBJ2-3; D gene ambiguous. Trimming left V 7 bases short and J 6 bases short, with 14 bases between. From germline, CDR1 is MNHNS and CDR2 SASEGT. This CDR3 contains 13 residues. CDR3 in amino acids: CASTYGGWDTQYF. CDR3 coding DNA: TGTGCCAGCACATACGGTGGCTGGGATACGCAGTATTTT.

The CDR3 DNA reads as TGTGCCAGCGGGCTCGGAGGGGTAGGCTCCTACAATGAGCAGTTCTTC. It specifies CASGLGGVGSYNEQFF. This rearrangement joins TRBV5-8 to TRBJ2-1; weak D call: TRBD2 (6 bases). Trimming shortened V by 7 bases and J by 0 bases, and 17 bases separated the two germline ends. The CDR3 loop spans 16 amino acids. The germline CDR1 and CDR2 sequences are SGHTS and YDEGEE.

The chain employs TRBV11-2 and TRBJ2-3; 10 bases are shared with TRBD2. Germline lookup yields CDR1 SGHAT and CDR2 FQNNGV. V lost 4 bases to trimming and J lost 4 bases; unmatched junction nucleotides: 11. CDR3 length: 17 amino acids. CDR3 in DNA: TGTGCCAGCAGCTCAGTCGCAGCTAGCGGGAGTGCAGATACGCAGTATTTT. Protein product: CASSSVAASGSADTQYF.

The chain is built from TRBV9 and TRBJ2-2, with unresolved D. The CDR3 contains 14 residues. Trimming shortened V by 3 bases and J by 0 bases, and 6 bases separated the two germline ends. CDR1 and CDR2 (germline): SGDLS, YYNGEE. The chain's CDR3 is CASSEPTNTGELFF. In DNA, the CDR3 is TGTGCCAGCAGCGAGCCCACGAACACCGGGGAGCTGTTTTTT.

This chain connects TRBV9 to TRBJ1-2, with unresolved D. The CDR3 has 13 residues. Germline assignment: CDR1 SGDLS and CDR2 YYNGEE. V lost 1 base and J lost 3, with 7 bases in between. The CDR3 reads CASSVTVDYGYTF. Written as DNA, the CDR3 is TGTGCCAGCAGCGTAACGGTGGACTATGGCTACACCTTC.

This clone has more than one count but fewer than ten. The chain uses TRBV19 and TRBJ2-1; the D is unclear. V dropped 6 bases and J dropped 1 base, with 10 bases sitting between them. This CDR3 region has 14 residues. Germline V lookup: CDR1 LNHDA, CDR2 SQIVND (reference sequence). The CDR3 spells CASRAEFSYNEQFF. Written as DNA, the CDR3 is TGTGCCAGTAGGGCGGAATTTTCCTACAATGAGCAGTTCTTC.

V usage is TRBV10-1 and J usage is TRBJ2-4; a possible D gene is TRBD1 (6 bases). V was clipped by 5 bases and J by 5 bases, with 16 bases between them. Germline V gene sequence: CDR1 WNHNN, CDR2 SYGVQD (reference sequence). This CDR3 contains 15 residues. The DNA for the CDR3 is TGCGCCAGCAGTCCCCTCAGGGGTGGCCAAAACATTCAGTACTTC. As protein: CASSPLRGGQNIQYF.

This clone was found a few times. The genes are TRBV9 and TRBJ1-5; D gene ambiguous. The CDR3 loop spans 15 amino acids. The V gene lost 0 bases and the J gene lost 4 bases, with 11 bases spanning the gap. The germline gives CDR1 SGDLS, CDR2 YYNGEE. CDR3 nucleotides: TGTGCCAGCAGCGTAGGGTGGCATGGGAATCAGCCCCAGCATTTT. It is translated as CASSVGWHGNQPQHF.

This clone was recorded a few times. V gene TRBV5-4 combines with J gene TRBJ1-2; 8 nucleotides match TRBD1. CDR1 is SGHNT and CDR2 is YYREEE in the germline V gene (reference sequence). Losses at the gene ends were 0 bases for V and 10 bases for J; bases not matched to a gene: 5. The CDR3 is made up of 13 amino acids. The CDR3 region has the DNA TGTGCCAGCAGCTTGGAGGGACAGGCGGTCTACACCTTC. This codes for CASSLEGQAVYTF.

The chain has TRBV6-4 and TRBJ1-1; 7 positions match TRBD1. Trimming removed 8 bases from V and 10 bases from J; junction bases left unmatched: 19. Germline-derived CDR1 and CDR2 are MRHNA and SNTAGT. The CDR3 covers 15 residues. The CDR3 is CASRPSGQNVGGAFF. The CDR3 DNA follows: TGTGCCAGCCGCCCTTCGGGACAGAATGTCGGTGGAGCTTTCTTT.

This chain joins TRBV2 and TRBJ1-5; possible D gene TRBD1, 6 bases. The V gene lost 5 bases and the J gene lost 7 bases, with 18 bases spanning the gap. CDR3 length: 15 residues. Germline V gene sequence: CDR1 SNHLY, CDR2 FYNNEI. CDR3: CASSWVLGASQPQHF. The CDR3 coding sequence is TGTGCCAGCAGTTGGGTCTTGGGGGCGAGCCAGCCCCAGCATTTT. Looking up the rest from reference TRBV2 and TRBJ1-5 gives the full variable domain: EPEVTQTPSHQVTQMGQEVILRCVPISNHLYFYWYRQILGQKVEFLVSFYNNEISEKSEIFDDQFSVERPDGSNFTLKIRSTKLEDSAMYFCASSWVLGASQPQHFGDGTRLSIL.

Details on this clone: The junction does not match germline at one end; this may be a read error. This chain connects TRBV7-7 to TRBJ2-2; 10 bases align to TRBD2. CDR1 and CDR2 (germline): SSHAT, FNYEAQ (reference sequence). The CDR3 is 15 residues long. The CDR3 protein is CASSATSGQTGELFF. The CDR3 DNA is TGTGCTAGCAGCGCGACTAGCGGGCAGACCGGGGAGCTGTTTTTT.

The V gene is TRBV7-9, the J gene TRBJ2-5; D remains unclear. Germline V gene lookup returns CDR1 SEHNR and CDR2 FQNEAQ (reference sequence). Trimming stripped 8 bases from V and 4 bases from J, with 8 bases between. This CDR3 region has 11 residues. The CDR3 spells CASSRTETQYF. The CDR3 DNA sequence: TGTGCCAGCTCGAGGACAGAGACCCAGTACTTC.

This rearrangement joins TRBV27 to TRBJ1-6; no clear D. The CDR3 sequence is 15 residues long. Germline V gene sequence: CDR1 MNHEY, CDR2 SMNVEV (reference sequence). V dropped 5 bases and J dropped 8 bases, with 16 bases sitting between them. The CDR3 spells CASSLLGLGDSPLHF. CDR3 nucleotides: TGTGCCAGCAGTCTACTCGGACTCGGAGATTCACCCCTCCACTTT.